The clone carrying this T cell receptor beta chain was seen once. How the authors handled the data: The assay estimated nucleated cells by amplifying reference gene primers. The protocol was immunoSEQ multiplex PCR, while the TCRdb copy is restricted to in-frame clones and leaves out a portion. That table gives V, J and clone size, and the DNA gave D and trimming. The data contain 200,000 or so clones, just under 85% of them singletons. The length of the CDR3 is 15 residues. Between the trimmed V and J ends, which lost 0 bases and 1 base, there was a span of 13 bases. Germline V gene sequence: CDR1 GTSNPN, CDR2 SVGIG (reference sequence). The record originates from a study of blood T cell repertoires in COVID-19.

The chain couples TRBV30 to TRBJ2-7; possible D gene TRBD1, 5 bases. Sample: peripheral blood. The origin of this receptor is a human donor with acute or convalescent COVID-19. The donor label of this sample is uncertain. The chain's CDR3 is CAWSVPRTTSYEQYF. CDR3 coding DNA: TGTGCCTGGAGTGTACCCAGGACAACATCCTACGAGCAGTACTTC.